Listed here are 16 T cell receptor beta chains from one sample, sequenced in a study of OX40 agonist ivuxolimab in advanced cancers. Profiling relied on immunoSEQ multiplex PCR, and the TCRdb table lists in-frame clones only, not all of them. The table has tens of thousands of clones, 81% seen once. The specimen was CD4+ or CD8+ T cells sorted from blood, collected in a trial of the OX40 agonist ivuxolimab. The receptors here all came from an adult with an advanced solid tumor such as melanoma, head and neck, liver or kidney cancer.

This clone was detected once. V is TRBV4-1 and J is TRBJ2-5, with D uncertain. The CDR3 spans 16 residues. V was pared by 3 bases and J by 2 bases, with 16 bases between. The germline CDR1 and CDR2 sequences are MGHRA and YSYEKL. The CDR3 here is CASSQGTQHRQETQYF. As DNA, the CDR3 is TGCGCCAGCAGCCAGGGTACTCAGCACAGACAAGAGACCCAGTACTTC.

This chain uses TRBV5-1 with TRBJ2-5; 11 nucleotides align to TRBD2. The CDR3 has 18 residues. The junction had 13 bases not matched to a gene; V was cut back by 1 base and J by 5 bases. The germline V gene has CDR1 SGHRS and CDR2 YFSETQ. The CDR3 loop is CASSLRGLAGGPEETQYF. CDR3 bases: TGCGCCAGCAGCTTGAGAGGCTTAGCGGGAGGGCCTGAGGAGACCCAGTACTTC.

The J gene is TRBJ2-7, the V gene TRBV6-5; maybe TRBD1 (5 bases). This CDR3 region has 13 residues. Per germline, CDR1 MNHEY and CDR2 SVGAGI. V gave up 0 bases and J gave up 4 bases, with 7 bases separating them. Here the CDR3 DNA reads TGTGCCAGCAGTTACTCGACAGATTACGAGCAGTACTTC. Amino acids: CASSYSTDYEQYF.

The chain combines TRBV6-7 with TRBJ2-5, with 12 positions matching TRBD2. TRBV6-7 is known as an ORF, though its function is uncertain. V was clipped by 2 bases and J by 4 bases; unmatched bases: 5. CDR3 length: 16 residues. In DNA, the CDR3 is TGTGCCAGCAGTTACCAGGCGACTAGCGGGAGAGAGACCCAGTACTTC. Amino acid sequence: CASSYQATSGRETQYF.

V and J are TRBV5-1 and TRBJ2-7; 9 nucleotides match TRBD1. The ends lost 7 bases at V and 4 bases at J; junction bases unmatched: 15. The length of the CDR3 is 16 residues. Germline V lookup: CDR1 SGHRS, CDR2 YFSETQ. The CDR3 spells CASGPGTGTLRYEQYF. CDR3 nucleotides: TGCGCCAGCGGACCCGGGACAGGGACCCTTCGGTACGAGCAGTACTTC.

The rearrangement links TRBV2 to TRBJ1-1, with 7 bases lining up with TRBD1. The J segment lost 7 bases and the V segment lost 6 bases, leaving 8 bases of the junction unmatched. The CDR3 contains 13 residues. Germline values: CDR1 SNHLY, CDR2 FYNNEI. The CDR3 reads CASRNLRDSEAFF. The CDR3 DNA reads as TGTGCCAGCAGGAACCTCCGGGACAGTGAAGCTTTCTTT.

The chain has TRBV4-2 and TRBJ2-7; D remains ambiguous. The germline V gene has CDR1 LGHNA and CDR2 YNFKEQ. Trimming removed 6 bases at V and 2 bases at J, with 14 bases between. This CDR3 contains 14 residues. CDR3 protein: CASRTTPNAYEQYF. The DNA of the CDR3 is TGTGCCAGCAGAACCACCCCCAACGCCTACGAGCAGTACTTC.

The rearrangement joins TRBV30 to TRBJ2-5; D is tentatively TRBD1 or TRBD2 (5 bases each). Germline CDR1 reads GTSNPN; CDR2 reads SVGIG (reference sequence). This CDR3 is 14 amino acids long. V lost 5 bases and J lost 1, with 14 bases in between. In nucleotides, the CDR3 is TGTGCCTGGGGTGCTCGGGACGGCCAAGAGACCCAGTACTTC. Protein: CAWGARDGQETQYF.

V gene TRBV7-3 combines with J gene TRBJ1-2; 7 positions match TRBD1. Germline V gene lookup returns CDR1 SGHTA and CDR2 FQGTGA. The CDR3 sequence is 13 residues long. V lost 5 bases and J lost 7; bases outside the gene matches: 7. The CDR3 coding sequence is TGTGCCAGCAGCCCCCAGACAGGGCGTGGCTACACCTTC. It specifies CASSPQTGRGYTF. Using reference TRBV7-3 and TRBJ1-2 for the parts outside the CDR3, the full variable domain is GAGVSQTPSNKVTEKGKYVELRCDPISGHTALYWYRQSLGQGPEFLIYFQGTGAADDSGLPNDRFFAVRPEGSVSTLKIQRTERGDSAVYLCASSPQTGRGYTFGSGTRLTVV.

The rearrangement uses TRBV27 and TRBJ2-2; weak D call: TRBD1 (5 bases). V gave up 6 bases and J gave up 8 bases, with 28 bases separating them. The germline gives CDR1 MNHEY, CDR2 SMNVEV (reference sequence). The length of the CDR3 is 18 residues. As DNA, the CDR3 is TGTGCCAGCAGCCCAGCAAGTCGGACACCTCTCTCTCCTGGGGAGCTGTTTTTT. Translation gives CASSPASRTPLSPGELFF.

The chain is built from TRBV9 and TRBJ1-1, with a possible D match to TRBD1 (6 bases). CDR1 SGDLS and CDR2 YYNGEE come from the germline V gene. The V end lost 3 bases, the J end lost 4 bases, and 13 bases lay between the germline ends. The CDR3 is 14 residues long. The CDR3 protein is CASSGYRAGTEAFF. For the CDR3, the DNA is TGTGCCAGCAGCGGCTACAGGGCCGGCACTGAAGCTTTCTTT.

In this sample, this clone turned up once. This chain links TRBV5-6 with TRBJ1-6; possibly TRBD1 for D (5 bases). V gave up 0 bases and J gave up 2 bases, with 12 bases separating them. Germline assignment: CDR1 SGHDT and CDR2 YYEEEE. The CDR3 runs 17 residues. CDR3 bases: TGTGCCAGCAGCTTGGCTTCCCGGGGCGCCTATAATTCACCCCTCCACTTT. It translates to CASSLASRGAYNSPLHF.

The V gene is TRBV6-4, the J gene TRBJ2-3; 8 bases fit TRBD2. This CDR3 comprises 14 residues. Germline V gives CDR1 MRHNA, CDR2 SNTAGT. V lost 4 bases, J lost 0 bases, and 0 bases stayed unmatched. CDR3: CASSASGSTDTQYF. CDR3 DNA: TGTGCCAGCAGTGCTAGCGGGAGCACAGATACGCAGTATTTT.

This clone has just a few counts. The V gene is TRBV7-2, the J gene TRBJ1-2; no definite D call. This CDR3 spans 12 amino acids. V was trimmed by 1 base and J by 2 bases, leaving 2 bases between them. Germline loops: CDR1 SGHTA, CDR2 FQGNSA. CDR3 residues: CASSLDNYGYTF. The CDR3 region has the DNA TGTGCCAGCAGCTTAGACAACTATGGCTACACCTTC.

The rearrangement links TRBV7-9 to TRBJ2-7; TRBD1 or TRBD2 may be the D gene (6 bases each). V lost 3 bases and J lost 1, with 16 bases in between. Looked up from germline, CDR1 is SEHNR and CDR2 is FQNEAQ (reference sequence). This CDR3 has 16 amino acids. The CDR3 DNA reads as TGTGCCAGCAGCTTGAAGGGGGGAGGCTCTTCCTACGAGCAGTACTTC. Its protein product is CASSLKGGGSSYEQYF.

The chain links TRBV6-1 to TRBJ1-2, with 11 bases identical to TRBD1. The CDR3 extends over 15 amino acids. Germline CDR1 and CDR2: MNHNS and SASEGT. V dropped 3 bases and J dropped 5; count of bases not matched to a gene: 5. CDR3 protein: CASSDNRDRGYGYTF. The CDR3 DNA sequence: TGTGCCAGCAGTGATAACCGGGACAGGGGGTATGGCTACACCTTC.